The 17 T cell receptor beta chains in this list originate from one sample, sequenced in a study of early T cells in non-severe SARS-CoV-2 infection. TCRdb ran MiXCR on the 5' RACE reads and lists one entry per CDR3 protein. The sample has about 110,000 distinct CDR3 sequences, about an eighth seen once. Specimen: whole blood. These receptors all stem from an adult who was a healthcare worker with PCR-confirmed SARS-CoV-2 infection or an uninfected control (not recorded which).

In the case of this clonotype: An end of the junction does not agree with germline; a read error may underlie this. The genes are TRBV11-3 and TRBJ2-2; 9 bases are shared with TRBD1. Germline lookup yields CDR1 SGHNT and CDR2 YENEEA. The CDR3 covers 17 residues. DNA of the CDR3: TGTGCCAGCAGCCGTCCCGGGACAGGGTCGAACACCGGGGAGCCGTTTTTT. This encodes CASSRPGTGSNTGEPFF.

The DNA of the CDR3 is TGTGCCAGCAGCTTATCAGGGGCCCCCGGGGACATTCAGTACTTC. The encoded protein is CASSLSGAPGDIQYF. The chain carries TRBV7-8 and TRBJ2-4; D is perhaps TRBD1 (6 bases). The V and J ends lost 2 bases and 8 bases respectively, with 16 bases between them. CDR3 length: 15 amino acids. CDR1 is SGHVS, CDR2 FQNEAQ, per germline.

This clonotype was seen ten or more times. This rearrangement joins TRBV7-9 to TRBJ1-1; perhaps TRBD1 as D (5 bases). CDR1 is SEHNR and CDR2 is FQNEAQ in the germline V gene (reference sequence). V lost 5 bases and J lost 10, with 17 bases in between. This CDR3 is 13 amino acids long. The CDR3 protein is CASSADTNGGAFF. For the CDR3, the DNA is TGTGCCAGCAGCGCGGACACCAACGGCGGAGCTTTCTTT.

Note on this clonotype: Since a much larger clone is just one base distant, this may be a read error. The chain employs TRBV20-1 and TRBJ2-7; D is unclear. The CDR3 is 15 amino acids. The ends were cut back, 0 bases at V and 0 bases at J, with 12 bases in the middle. Germline CDR1 DFQATT, CDR2 SNEGSKA (reference sequence). CDR3 protein: CSARDFSEGSYEQYF. DNA for the CDR3: TGCAGTGCTAGAGATTTTTCCGAAGGCTCCTACGAGCAGTACTTC.

A few counts support this clonotype. The chain has TRBV6-2 or TRBV6-3 and TRBJ2-7, with D possibly being TRBD2 (6 bases). The germline V gene has CDR1 MNHEY and CDR2 SVGEGT. The CDR3 loop spans 13 amino acids. Deletions cut 5 bases from V and 6 bases from J, with 14 bases between. The CDR3 loop is CASSVVAGIEQYF. For the CDR3, the DNA is TGTGCCAGCAGTGTCGTGGCGGGGATCGAGCAGTACTTC.

The gene calls are TRBV18 and TRBJ1-1; possible D gene TRBD1, 5 bases. Germline lookup yields CDR1 KGHSH and CDR2 LQKENI. V lost 6 bases, J lost 4 bases, and 12 bases lay in between. The CDR3 has 13 amino acids. The CDR3 sequence: CASSTSGGTEAFF. CDR3 nucleotides: TGTGCCAGCTCCACGAGCGGGGGCACTGAAGCTTTCTTT. The complete variable domain, with remaining parts taken from reference TRBV18 and TRBJ1-1, reads NAGVMQNPRHLVRRRGQEARLRCSPMKGHSHVYWYRQLPEEGLKFMVYLQKENIIDESGMPKERFSAEFPKEGPSILRIQQVVRGDSAAYFCASSTSGGTEAFFGQGTRLTVV.

This clonotype was seen repeatedly, ten times or more. The rearrangement uses TRBV20-1 and TRBJ1-4, with D tentatively TRBD1 (5 bases). The length of the CDR3 is 15 residues. The V end lost 0 bases, the J end lost 8 bases, and 16 bases lay between the germline ends. Germline assignment: CDR1 DFQATT and CDR2 SNEGSKA (reference sequence). The CDR3 bases are TGCAGTGCTAGAGATCCCGCGACCCCAGGGGAAAAACTGTTTTTT. It translates to CSARDPATPGEKLFF.

The J gene is TRBJ1-6, the V gene TRBV29-1; 7 nucleotides agree with TRBD1. The CDR3 is 15 residues long. Per germline, CDR1 SQVTM and CDR2 ANQGSEA. J gave up 0 bases and V 7 bases, and 6 bases lay outside the gene matches. Written as DNA, the CDR3 is TGCAGCGCGGTGACAGGGAGCTCCTATAATTCACCCCTCCACTTT. Encoded protein: CSAVTGSSYNSPLHF.

The chain is built from TRBV29-1 and TRBJ2-3; the match to TRBD1 covers 7 bases. The CDR3 runs to 14 residues. Per germline, CDR1 SQVTM and CDR2 ANQGSEA. The V segment lost 3 bases and the J segment 2 bases; nucleotides outside the gene matches: 5. The CDR3 reads CSVDGTDATDTQYF. In nucleotides, the CDR3 is TGCAGCGTTGATGGGACAGATGCCACAGATACGCAGTATTTT.

The chain is built from TRBV6-6 and TRBJ1-4; possible D gene TRBD1, 6 bases. CDR1 is MNHNY and CDR2 is SVGAGI in the germline V gene (reference sequence). The ends were cut back, 6 bases at V and 10 bases at J, with 18 bases in the middle. This CDR3 is built from 14 residues. The CDR3 sequence is CASSLDSSVRKLFF. CDR3 bases: TGTGCCAGCAGCCTGGACAGCTCTGTACGAAAACTGTTTTTT.

V and J are TRBV7-9 and TRBJ1-2; D possibly corresponds to TRBD1 (5 bases). The CDR3 runs 13 residues. V lost 4 bases and J 6 bases, leaving 12 bases between the germline ends. The germline V gene has CDR1 SEHNR and CDR2 FQNEAQ (reference sequence). The CDR3 reads CASSSQGSDGYTF. CDR3 DNA sequence: TGTGCCAGCAGCTCCCAGGGTTCGGATGGCTACACCTTC. The variable domain in full, completed from reference TRBV7-9 and TRBJ1-2, reads DTGVSQNPRHKITKRGQNVTFRCDPISEHNRLYWYRQTLGQGPEFLTYFQNEAQLEKSRLLSDRFSAERPKGSFSTLEIQRTEQGDSAMYLCASSSQGSDGYTFGSGTRLTVV.

There are many counts of this clonotype. V gene TRBV29-1 combines with J gene TRBJ2-1, with 11 bases that match TRBD2. J gave up 3 bases and V 1 base, and 2 bases lay outside the gene matches. The CDR3 sequence is 15 residues long. Germline V CDR1 and CDR2: SQVTM, ANQGSEA. In DNA form, the CDR3 reads TGCAGCGTTGAAGGACTAGCGGGGAACTACAATGAGCAGTTCTTC. Amino acid sequence: CSVEGLAGNYNEQFF.

This clonotype was seen only a few times. This may arise from a read error, as a much more abundant clone is one base away. The chain has TRBV28 and TRBJ1-5; 10 nucleotides line up with TRBD1. Germline V gene lookup returns CDR1 MDHEN and CDR2 SYDVKM. This CDR3 has 16 amino acids. V gave up 3 bases and J gave up 2 bases; unmatched junction bases: 4. CDR3 protein: CASSLQDRGCNQPQHF. In DNA form, the CDR3 reads TGTGCCAGCAGTTTGCAGGACAGGGGGTGCAATCAGCCCCAGCATTTT.

The sample holds many counts of this clonotype. The J gene is TRBJ2-2, the V gene TRBV18; D is perhaps TRBD1 (6 bases). The CDR3 length is 14 residues. Germline lookup yields CDR1 KGHSH and CDR2 LQKENI. The V gene lost 3 bases and the J gene lost 6 bases, with 11 bases spanning the gap. CDR3 nucleotide sequence: TGTGCCAGCTCACCGTCCAGGGGTGCCGGGGAGCTGTTTTTT. This codes for CASSPSRGAGELFF.

This clonotype has only a few counts. The chain recombines TRBV14 with TRBJ2-7; D is undetermined. The ends were cut back, 4 bases at V and 3 bases at J, with 16 bases in the middle. This CDR3 has 15 residues. Germline V gene lookup returns CDR1 SGHDN and CDR2 FVKESK. This CDR3 is CASSPSRAGFYEQYF. The CDR3 DNA sequence: TGTGCCAGCAGCCCTTCACGCGCAGGATTCTACGAGCAGTACTTC. Using reference TRBV14 and TRBJ2-7 for the parts outside the CDR3, the full variable domain is EAGVTQFPSHSVIEKGQTVTLRCDPISGHDNLYWYRRVMGKEIKFLLHFVKESKQDESGMPNNRFLAERTGGTYSTLKVQPAELEDSGVYFCASSPSRAGFYEQYFGPGTRLTVT.

This clonotype occurred a few times. The chain has TRBV3-1 and TRBJ1-3; D call uncertain. CDR1 and CDR2 (germline): LGHDT, YNNKEL (reference sequence). This CDR3 is built from 15 residues. Trimming took 4 bases from V and 0 from J, leaving 10 bases between them. This CDR3 is CASSLLQSSGNTIYF. Written as DNA, the CDR3 is TGTGCCAGCAGCCTCCTACAGAGCTCTGGAAACACCATATATTTT.

This clonotype was recorded a few times. This rearrangement joins TRBV7-9 to TRBJ2-2, with 11 bases identical to TRBD2. Per germline, CDR1 SEHNR and CDR2 FQNEAQ (reference sequence). The length of the CDR3 is 17 residues. The junction had 10 bases not matched to a gene; V was cut back by 5 bases and J by 5 bases. CDR3 loop: CASSPRGLAGGTGELFF. Written as DNA, the CDR3 is TGTGCCAGCAGCCCGCGGGGGCTAGCGGGAGGTACCGGGGAGCTGTTTTTT.